Listed here is a single T cell receptor (beta chain). Germline values: CDR1 SGHAT, CDR2 FQNNGV. V dropped 3 bases and J dropped 5 bases, with 16 bases sitting between them. The CDR3 sequence is 15 residues long. This sample was included in a study of blood T cell repertoires in COVID-19. Study details: The samples span acute and convalescent COVID-19 from the United States, Italy and Spain. The cDNA or gDNA used as material had been derived from T cells, B-cell-depleted T cells, or PBMCs.

In the study's own analysis: It was from reference gene primer amplification that nucleated cell counts were estimated. The table came from immunoSEQ multiplex PCR; TCRdb's copy has only in-frame clones and leaves some out. That table is the source of V, J and clone size, and D and trimming were worked out from the DNA. The repertoire holds 380,000 or so clones, with about 86% as singletons. The sequencing sample was made of peripheral blood. The TCR originated in a woman in her sixties with COVID-19, enrolled during active disease. This chain connects TRBV11-2 to TRBJ1-1; D not resolved. CDR3 bases: TGTGCCAGCAGCTTCGCCACGGGTTCATCGACTGAAGCTTTCTTT. Its protein is CASSFATGSSTEAFF.